This T cell receptor beta chain is from a study of human T cells and chemical hapten exposure. Germline loops: CDR1 SGHRS, CDR2 YFSETQ. The CDR3 covers 14 residues. The V gene lost 4 bases and the J gene lost 6 bases, with 17 bases spanning the gap. Time point meaning: patch test 1, 2 weeks after DPC sensitization. The treatment here: therapeutic diphenylcyclopropenone sensitization with weekly scalp DPC. TCRdb independently ran MiXCR on the RACE reads; one entry per CDR3 protein. The top ten hold 7.5% to 10% of the sample, which has approximately 74,000 distinct CDR3 sequences, around a third seen once.

This clonotype was obtained from a man aged 40-49 years with alopecia areata. Some clones in this sample may be carry-over from other donors' samples. This specimen was whole blood, taken in connection with sensitization to the hapten diphenylcyclopropenone (DPC). V gene TRBV5-1 combines with J gene TRBJ2-7; maybe TRBD2 (6 bases). The CDR3 reads CASSPLGRGTEQYF. The DNA for the CDR3 is TGCGCCAGCAGCCCCCTTGGGCGCGGGACCGAGCAGTACTTC.